Listed below are T cell receptor beta chains from one sample, sequenced in a study of identical twins. TCRdb analysed the 5' RACE reads with MiXCR anew, one entry per CDR3 protein. The data show around 230,000 distinct CDR3 sequences, around 10% seen once. The specimen was memory (CD45RO+) T cells sorted from blood. These receptors were collected from a woman between 18 and 29 years old in good health. Each CDR3 is given with its conserved first and last residue. Fields, in order: J gene, CDR3 length, clone size, V gene, D gene, CDR3 DNA, CDR3 protein. A D gene is named only where the DNA matches it firmly. Clone size appears in some rows only: once, few, many, or a class for an expanded clone.

j_gene: TRBJ2-2
len: 15
abundance: .
v_gene: TRBV27
d_gene: TRBD2
CDR3nt: TGTGCCAGCGGGCGGGAGGGCCGAGGCACCGGGGAGCTGTTTTTT
CDR3aa: CASGREGRGTGELFF

j_gene: TRBJ2-7
len: 14
abundance: few
v_gene: TRBV3-1
d_gene: .
CDR3nt: TGTGCCAGCAGCCAAGGAGGGGCCAGCGGCGAGCAGTACTTC
CDR3aa: CASSQGGASGEQYF

j_gene: TRBJ2-7
len: 14
abundance: few
v_gene: TRBV5-5
d_gene: .
CDR3nt: TGTGCCAGCAGCTTGGCCCAGAACCACTACGAGCAGTACTTC
CDR3aa: CASSLAQNHYEQYF

j_gene: TRBJ2-3
len: 17
abundance: .
v_gene: TRBV5-6
d_gene: TRBD2
CDR3nt: TGTGCCAGCAGCTTACTAGCGGGGGGGCCTGTCACAGATACGCAGTATTTT
CDR3aa: CASSLLAGGPVTDTQYF

j_gene: TRBJ2-5
len: 16
abundance: few
v_gene: TRBV5-7
d_gene: .
CDR3nt: TGTGCCAGCAGCTCAACCCCCGGGGAAACCGAAGAGACCCAGTACTTC
CDR3aa: CASSSTPGETEETQYF

j_gene: TRBJ1-5
len: 13
abundance: few
v_gene: TRBV30
d_gene: .
CDR3nt: TGTGCCTGGAGTCCCTCAAGTAATCAGCCCCAGCATTTT
CDR3aa: CAWSPSSNQPQHF

j_gene: TRBJ2-3
len: 16
abundance: few
v_gene: TRBV20-1
d_gene: TRBD2
CDR3nt: TGCAGTGCTAGAGATCTACTAGCGGTTAGCACAGATACGCAGTATTTT
CDR3aa: CSARDLLAVSTDTQYF

j_gene: TRBJ2-3
len: 12
abundance: many
v_gene: TRBV5-1
d_gene: .
CDR3nt: TGCGCCAGCAGCGTAGCGAGAGATACGCAGTATTTT
CDR3aa: CASSVARDTQYF

j_gene: TRBJ2-1
len: 15
abundance: .
v_gene: TRBV20-1
d_gene: .
CDR3nt: TGCAGTGCTAGAGGGAGAGGACTACGATACAATGAGCAGTTCTTC
CDR3aa: CSARGRGLRYNEQFF

j_gene: TRBJ1-1
len: 17
abundance: few
v_gene: TRBV11-2
d_gene: .
CDR3nt: TGTGCCAGCAGCCCCCGGGGTGGGACATCGATGAACACTGAAGCTTTCTTT
CDR3aa: CASSPRGGTSMNTEAFF

j_gene: TRBJ2-5
len: 15
abundance: .
v_gene: TRBV11-3
d_gene: TRBD2
CDR3nt: TGTGCCAGCAGCTTAAGACTAGCGGCTCAAGAGACCCAGTACTTC
CDR3aa: CASSLRLAAQETQYF

j_gene: TRBJ2-3
len: 15
abundance: few
v_gene: TRBV2
d_gene: .
CDR3nt: TGTGCCAGCAGTACATCGACAGGGAGGTTTGATACGCAGTATTTT
CDR3aa: CASSTSTGRFDTQYF

j_gene: TRBJ1-1
len: 13
abundance: .
v_gene: TRBV3-1
d_gene: .
CDR3nt: TGTGCCAGCAGCCAACAGGGAGGTACTGAAGCTTTCTTT
CDR3aa: CASSQQGGTEAFF

j_gene: TRBJ2-1
len: 14
abundance: .
v_gene: TRBV20-1
d_gene: TRBD2
CDR3nt: TGCAGTGCCATCGGGACTAGCGGGAACAATGAGCAGTTCTTC
CDR3aa: CSAIGTSGNNEQFF

j_gene: TRBJ2-2
len: 18
abundance: few
v_gene: TRBV6-5
d_gene: .
CDR3nt: TGTGCCAGCAGTTTTAGGCAAGGTGGTGGTCTGAACACCGGGGAGCTGTTTTTT
CDR3aa: CASSFRQGGGLNTGELFF

j_gene: TRBJ1-2
len: 15
abundance: .
v_gene: TRBV6-1
d_gene: .
CDR3nt: TGTGCCAGCAGTGCCTCTGGGGCCCAGCGGCATGGCTACACCTTC
CDR3aa: CASSASGAQRHGYTF

j_gene: TRBJ2-2
len: 15
abundance: few
v_gene: TRBV30
d_gene: .
CDR3nt: TGTGCCTGGAGCTACAGGGTCGTCCTCGCCGGGGAGCTGTTTTTT
CDR3aa: CAWSYRVVLAGELFF

j_gene: TRBJ2-3
len: 20
abundance: many
v_gene: TRBV11-2
d_gene: TRBD2
CDR3nt: TGTGCCAGCAGCTTAGTACGGCAAAGCGGGGGGGCCGCGAAGACAGATACGCAGTATTTT
CDR3aa: CASSLVRQSGGAAKTDTQYF

j_gene: TRBJ2-2
len: 13
abundance: few
v_gene: TRBV2
d_gene: .
CDR3nt: TGTGCCAGCAGGCGGACAGTTAACGGGGAGCTGTTTTTT
CDR3aa: CASRRTVNGELFF

j_gene: TRBJ2-7
len: 14
abundance: many
v_gene: TRBV6-2/TRBV6-3
d_gene: .
CDR3nt: TGTGCCAGCAGTTATGGGAGCGACTCCTACGAGCAGTACTTC
CDR3aa: CASSYGSDSYEQYF

j_gene: TRBJ2-3
len: 12
abundance: many
v_gene: TRBV7-7
d_gene: TRBD2
CDR3nt: TGCGCCAGCAGCCCCGGGGGGGATACGCAGTATTTT
CDR3aa: CASSPGGDTQYF

j_gene: TRBJ1-1
len: 17
abundance: few
v_gene: TRBV4-1
d_gene: .
CDR3nt: TGCGCCAGCACCTCGCCTTATGGGCAGGGACATAACACTGAAGCTTTCTTT
CDR3aa: CASTSPYGQGHNTEAFF

j_gene: TRBJ1-2
len: 15
abundance: .
v_gene: TRBV6-2/TRBV6-3
d_gene: TRBD1
CDR3nt: TGTGCCAGCAGTTTTCCGGACAGGGAGAGTGATGGCTACACCTTC
CDR3aa: CASSFPDRESDGYTF

j_gene: TRBJ1-1
len: 14
abundance: many
v_gene: TRBV7-8
d_gene: .
CDR3nt: TGTGCCAGCAGCGTTATACCGGGACGTTCGAAAGCTTTCTTT
CDR3aa: CASSVIPGRSKAFF

j_gene: TRBJ2-3
len: 18
abundance: few
v_gene: TRBV11-2
d_gene: TRBD1
CDR3nt: TGTGCCAGCAGCTTAACCGGACAGGGGGCTTCGGGCACAGATACGCAGTATTTT
CDR3aa: CASSLTGQGASGTDTQYF

j_gene: TRBJ2-5
len: 15
abundance: few
v_gene: TRBV12-3/TRBV12-4
d_gene: TRBD2
CDR3nt: TGTGCCAGCAGTCTACGGCGGACTAGCGCGAACTCCCAGTACTTC
CDR3aa: CASSLRRTSANSQYF

j_gene: TRBJ2-3
len: 18
abundance: few
v_gene: TRBV11-1
d_gene: TRBD2
CDR3nt: TGTGCCAGCAGCTTCCTAGCGGGAGGGCGGGGCTTGACAGATACGCAGTATTTT
CDR3aa: CASSFLAGGRGLTDTQYF

j_gene: TRBJ2-2
len: 13
abundance: few
v_gene: TRBV11-3
d_gene: .
CDR3nt: TGTGCCAGCAGCGTAAACAACGCCGGGGAGCTGTTTTTT
CDR3aa: CASSVNNAGELFF

j_gene: TRBJ2-3
len: 14
abundance: few
v_gene: TRBV18
d_gene: .
CDR3nt: TGTGCCAGCTCACCAGACGCTCACACAGATACGCAGTATTTT
CDR3aa: CASSPDAHTDTQYF

j_gene: TRBJ2-2
len: 16
abundance: .
v_gene: TRBV7-8
d_gene: .
CDR3nt: TGTGCCAGCAGTCGTAGGGAAACGGGACGTAGCGGGGAGCTGTTTTTT
CDR3aa: CASSRRETGRSGELFF

j_gene: TRBJ1-3
len: 15
abundance: .
v_gene: TRBV6-1
d_gene: .
CDR3nt: TGTGCCAGCAGTGGGGAGACAGGCGGTGGAAACACCATATATTTT
CDR3aa: CASSGETGGGNTIYF

j_gene: TRBJ1-1
len: 13
abundance: many
v_gene: TRBV12-3/TRBV12-4
d_gene: .
CDR3nt: TGTGCCAGCAGTTACGGGGGGGCGCAAATAGCTTTCTTT
CDR3aa: CASSYGGAQIAFF

j_gene: TRBJ2-1
len: 15
abundance: many
v_gene: TRBV10-3
d_gene: TRBD2
CDR3nt: TGTGCCATCAGTGAGGGTAGTAGCGGGAGGAATGAGCAGTTCTTC
CDR3aa: CAISEGSSGRNEQFF

j_gene: TRBJ2-2
len: 15
abundance: few
v_gene: TRBV6-2/TRBV6-3
d_gene: TRBD2
CDR3nt: TGTGCCAGCAGTCCCCCGGGAGGGATCACCGGGGAGCTGTTTTTT
CDR3aa: CASSPPGGITGELFF

j_gene: TRBJ2-7
len: 15
abundance: few
v_gene: TRBV20-1
d_gene: TRBD2
CDR3nt: TGCAGTGCTAGACCACGACTAGCGGGAGTGGCAGAGCAGTACTTC
CDR3aa: CSARPRLAGVAEQYF

j_gene: TRBJ2-6
len: 16
abundance: few
v_gene: TRBV6-2/TRBV6-3
d_gene: .
CDR3nt: TGTGCCAGCAGTTATCGGGCCGGGACTGGGGCCAACGTCCTGACTTTC
CDR3aa: CASSYRAGTGANVLTF

j_gene: TRBJ2-7
len: 15
abundance: many
v_gene: TRBV9
d_gene: .
CDR3nt: TGTGCCAGCAGCGTAGGGGTCGGAGTCGCCTACGAGCAGTACTTC
CDR3aa: CASSVGVGVAYEQYF

j_gene: TRBJ2-1
len: 15
abundance: .
v_gene: TRBV5-1
d_gene: .
CDR3nt: TGCGCCAGCAGCTCCGGGGGAAGCTCCTACAATGAGCAGTTCTTC
CDR3aa: CASSSGGSSYNEQFF

j_gene: TRBJ2-7
len: 13
abundance: .
v_gene: TRBV20-1
d_gene: .
CDR3nt: TGCAGTGCTAGACCCGGACTGGTCGTGGAGCAGTACTTC
CDR3aa: CSARPGLVVEQYF

j_gene: TRBJ2-7
len: 13
abundance: .
v_gene: TRBV7-9
d_gene: .
CDR3nt: TGTGCCAGCAGCTTCGACAGGAGCTCCGGGCAGTACTTC
CDR3aa: CASSFDRSSGQYF

j_gene: TRBJ2-1
len: 15
abundance: many
v_gene: TRBV12-3/TRBV12-4
d_gene: TRBD1
CDR3nt: TGTGCCAGCAGGCCGGGACAGGGGGCGCTTATTGAGCAGTTCTTC
CDR3aa: CASRPGQGALIEQFF

j_gene: TRBJ1-2
len: 16
abundance: many
v_gene: TRBV7-2
d_gene: TRBD1
CDR3nt: TGTGCCAGCAGCTTAATGAGCGGGACAGGGGGCTATGGCTACACCTTC
CDR3aa: CASSLMSGTGGYGYTF

j_gene: TRBJ1-5
len: 15
abundance: few
v_gene: TRBV12-3/TRBV12-4
d_gene: TRBD1
CDR3nt: TGTGCCAGCAGCTCCCCCGGGACAGGGCGTCAGCCCCAGCATTTT
CDR3aa: CASSSPGTGRQPQHF

j_gene: TRBJ1-1
len: 12
abundance: many
v_gene: TRBV12-3/TRBV12-4
d_gene: .
CDR3nt: TGTGCCAGCAGTTTTGAATCCACGGCGGCTTTCTTT
CDR3aa: CASSFESTAAFF

j_gene: TRBJ2-3
len: 17
abundance: few
v_gene: TRBV20-1
d_gene: TRBD2
CDR3nt: TGCAGTGCTAGAGTCCTAGCGGGGATGTCCGGCACAGATACGCAGTATTTT
CDR3aa: CSARVLAGMSGTDTQYF

j_gene: TRBJ2-4
len: 17
abundance: .
v_gene: TRBV6-2/TRBV6-3
d_gene: .
CDR3nt: TGTGCCACCGCCTTCATGAACAGGGGAGGATTCAAAAACATTCAGTACTTC
CDR3aa: CATAFMNRGGFKNIQYF

j_gene: TRBJ1-2
len: 16
abundance: .
v_gene: TRBV10-3
d_gene: TRBD1
CDR3nt: TGTGCCATCAGCCGGACAGGGGGCGCATTGGACTATGGCTACACCTTC
CDR3aa: CAISRTGGALDYGYTF

j_gene: TRBJ2-5
len: 13
abundance: .
v_gene: TRBV6-5
d_gene: .
CDR3nt: TGTGCCAGCAGTTATCAAGTTTCCGAGACCCAGTACTTC
CDR3aa: CASSYQVSETQYF

j_gene: TRBJ2-6
len: 17
abundance: few
v_gene: TRBV6-1
d_gene: .
CDR3nt: TGTGCCAGCAGCCAACGGGACGCCGCCTCTGGGGCCAACGTCCTGACTTTC
CDR3aa: CASSQRDAASGANVLTF

j_gene: TRBJ2-3
len: 16
abundance: .
v_gene: TRBV9
d_gene: .
CDR3nt: TGTGCCAGCAGAGCTTACCTCGGGACTCACACAGATACGCAGTATTTT
CDR3aa: CASRAYLGTHTDTQYF

j_gene: TRBJ2-1
len: 13
abundance: .
v_gene: TRBV27
d_gene: TRBD2
CDR3nt: TGTGCCAGCAGTCCCGGGCGGGGGGTTCGGCAGTTCTTC
CDR3aa: CASSPGRGVRQFF

j_gene: TRBJ1-2
len: 14
abundance: few
v_gene: TRBV3-1
d_gene: .
CDR3nt: TGTGCCAGCACTCCGACAGGTAACAACTATGGCTACACCTTC
CDR3aa: CASTPTGNNYGYTF

j_gene: TRBJ2-5
len: 14
abundance: .
v_gene: TRBV12-3/TRBV12-4
d_gene: .
CDR3nt: TGTGCCAGCAGTTTATGGGGGTACCAAGAGACCCAGTACTTC
CDR3aa: CASSLWGYQETQYF

j_gene: TRBJ1-1
len: 12
abundance: .
v_gene: TRBV25-1
d_gene: .
CDR3nt: TGTGCCAGCAGTGAATACGGGGGTGCGGCTTTCTTT
CDR3aa: CASSEYGGAAFF

j_gene: TRBJ2-3
len: 16
abundance: few
v_gene: TRBV19
d_gene: TRBD2
CDR3nt: TGTGCCAGTAGACGGACTAGCGGGGGGACGCGGGATACGCAGTATTTT
CDR3aa: CASRRTSGGTRDTQYF

j_gene: TRBJ2-7
len: 15
abundance: .
v_gene: TRBV12-3/TRBV12-4
d_gene: TRBD2
CDR3nt: TGTGCCAGCAGTTCCCGCGCTAGCGGGAGTTACGAGCAGTACTTC
CDR3aa: CASSSRASGSYEQYF

j_gene: TRBJ1-1
len: 13
abundance: .
v_gene: TRBV10-3
d_gene: .
CDR3nt: TGTGCCATCTGCCCCGGGGGAAGGACTGAAGCTTTCTTT
CDR3aa: CAICPGGRTEAFF